This is a list of T cell receptor beta chains from one sample in a study of control samples from healthy donors and cancer patients. TCRdb's copy holds only in-frame clones and misses some; the assay was immunoSEQ multiplex PCR. The sample includes around 110,000 clones, around 87% of them seen just once. Sequencing was performed on PBMCs. These receptors originate from a woman aged 50 to 60 with colorectal cancer. The CDR3 runs from the conserved cysteine through the conserved F or W. D genes are given only for firm matches. Clone sizes are given selectively: once, few, many, or a class where the clone is expanded.

cdr3_nt cdr3_aa v_call d_call j_call cdr3_length clone_size
TGTGCCAGCAGCCTAATCAGGACTGCTCGGGAGGAGCAGTTCTTC CASSLIRTAREEQFF TRBV7-9 - TRBJ2-1 15 -
TGTGCCAGCAGCACGGGACAGTCTGAGACCCAGTACTTC CASSTGQSETQYF TRBV7-8 TRBD1 TRBJ2-5 13 -
TGCAGCGTAGCTCGGGGGCGGGATGGCTACACCTTC CSVARGRDGYTF TRBV29-1 - TRBJ1-2 12 -
TGTGCCAGTAGTCCCCCGGACTCTCCCCTCACCTTC CASSPPDSPLTF TRBV19 - TRBJ1-2 12 -
TGTGCCAGCAGTTCGGACAGGGGAGGCGATGAGCAGTTCTTC CASSSDRGGDEQFF TRBV7-2 TRBD1 TRBJ2-1 14 -
TGTGCCAGCAGTTTCTTAACAACTAATGAAAAACTGTTTTTT CASSFLTTNEKLFF TRBV28 - TRBJ1-4 14 -
TGTGCCTGGAGTGTAATGAGTTACATTCAGTACTTC CAWSVMSYIQYF TRBV30 - TRBJ2-4 12 few
TGTGCCAGCAGCTTGGCGGAGCGGGCGAACAATGAGCAGTTCTTC CASSLAERANNEQFF TRBV5-4 - TRBJ2-1 15 -
TGTGCCAGCAGCTTAGCGGGGGGTGTAGAGACCCAGTACTTC CASSLAGGVETQYF TRBV7-9 - TRBJ2-5 14 -
TGTGCCAGCAGCCGGGACGGAGACTACGAGCAGTACTTC CASSRDGDYEQYF TRBV6-6 - TRBJ2-7 13 -
TGTGCCAGCAGCTTAAACCTACTAGCGGGAGGCTATGAGCAGTTCTTC CASSLNLLAGGYEQFF TRBV11-1 TRBD2 TRBJ2-1 16 -
TGTGCCAGCAGTTTACAGGGGTATTCAGGCACAGATACGCAGTATTTT CASSLQGYSGTDTQYF TRBV9 TRBD1 TRBJ2-3 16 once
TGTGCCAGCAGCTTGACCGGTACGAGCGGGAGGGGAAGTACCGGGGAGCTGTTTTTT CASSLTGTSGRGSTGELFF TRBV5-5 TRBD2 TRBJ2-2 19 -
TGCGCCAGCAGTGATACGGGACAGGGGGCTTCGAAGGCCAGCAATCAGCCCCAGCATTTT CASSDTGQGASKASNQPQHF TRBV10-1 TRBD1 TRBJ1-5 20 -
TGTGCCAGCAGCTTCCGACCGACTAATTCACCCCTCCACTTT CASSFRPTNSPLHF TRBV11-2 - TRBJ1-6 14 -
TGTGCCAGCAGTTTCTCCGTGTGGGTGAACACTGAAGCTTTCTTT CASSFSVWVNTEAFF TRBV27 - TRBJ1-1 15 -
TGTGCCAGCAGTTACGATTTTGGGGGGTCTAACTATGGCTACACCTTC CASSYDFGGSNYGYTF TRBV6-5 - TRBJ1-2 16 -
TGCGCCAGCAGCACCACTGGCCCCAATTCCTACGAGCAGTACTTC CASSTTGPNSYEQYF TRBV5-1 - TRBJ2-7 15 -
TGTGCCAGCAGTGAGTGGACTAGCCAAGAGACCCAGTACTTC CASSEWTSQETQYF TRBV2 TRBD2 TRBJ2-5 14 -
TGTGCCAGCAGTTCTGGACAGACCAATAACTATGGCTACACCTTC CASSSGQTNNYGYTF TRBV5-4 - TRBJ1-2 15 -
TGTGCTAGTGGTTTGAACAGGGCAAGCAATCAGCCCCAGCATTTT CASGLNRASNQPQHF TRBV12-5 - TRBJ1-5 15 -
TGTGCCGCAGGGGTACGGCCCGCCTACGAGCAGTACTTC CAAGVRPAYEQYF TRBV6-5 - TRBJ2-7 13 -
TGTGCCAGCAGCTTGGCCGAAATGCGAGGGGGCGGTGAGACCCAGTACTTC CASSLAEMRGGGETQYF TRBV5-4 TRBD1 TRBJ2-5 17 -
TGCGCCAGCAGTCTCAGTCAGGGGAGCGCTGAAGCTTTCTTT CASSLSQGSAEAFF TRBV5-1 - TRBJ1-1 14 -
TGTGCCAGCCCCACGGGGGTTCGGAACACTGAAGCTTTCTTT CASPTGVRNTEAFF TRBV27 - TRBJ1-1 14 -
TGTGCCAGCAGAGAACAGGGGGCGTCGGAGACCCAGTACTTC CASREQGASETQYF TRBV2 TRBD1 TRBJ2-5 14 -
TGTGCCAGCAGTTACCGGGGCTATGGCTACACCTTC CASSYRGYGYTF TRBV6-5 - TRBJ1-2 12 -
TGTGCCAGCAGTCGACATGGCGGCACCATATATTTT CASSRHGGTIYF TRBV12-3/TRBV12-4 - TRBJ1-3 12 -
TGTGCCAGCAGCCAAGCCGGAAATAGCAATCAGCCCCAGCATTTT CASSQAGNSNQPQHF TRBV3-1/TRBV3-2 - TRBJ1-5 15 -
TGTGCCTGGAGTGTAAGTGGGATTGGTTCACCCCTCCACTTT CAWSVSGIGSPLHF TRBV30 - TRBJ1-6 14 few
TGTGCCAGCATGGGTGATGCTGGAAACACCATATATTTT CASMGDAGNTIYF TRBV7-9 - TRBJ1-3 13 few
TGCAGCGCTGGACAGGGACGTTTCACTGAAGCTTTCTTT CSAGQGRFTEAFF TRBV29-1 TRBD1 TRBJ1-1 13 -
TGTGCCAGCAGTGAATCGCAGGGCCCCGGGGGCTACACCTTC CASSESQGPGGYTF TRBV6-1 - TRBJ1-2 14 -
TGTGCCAGCAATCGAATGACAGGATCCTACGAGCAGTACTTC CASNRMTGSYEQYF TRBV2 - TRBJ2-7 14 -